This T cell receptor (beta chain) was observed in a study of early T cells in non-severe SARS-CoV-2 infection. Study overall: The chains were unpaired, and the sequenced material was bulk RNA from unsorted whole blood.

Study-wide results and caveats: Lookups in VDJdb leaned toward anti-spike CD8 responses and missed private and CD4 specificities.

This clonotype was picked up many times. The antigen is unknown. The CDR3 extends over 15 amino acids. The germline V and J ends were trimmed by 5 bases and 2 bases, with 10 bases remaining between them. Per germline, CDR1 LNHDA and CDR2 SQIVND (reference sequence). As part of library construction, unique molecular identifiers were attached to individual cDNA molecules. TCRdb re-called the 5' RACE reads through MiXCR, storing one row per CDR3 protein. Of over 60,000 distinct CDR3 sequences listed, around a tenth are singletons. This sequence was found in an adult who was a healthcare worker with PCR-confirmed SARS-CoV-2 infection or an uninfected control (not recorded which). The sequenced material came from whole blood. V usage is TRBV19 and J usage is TRBJ2-6; the D is unclear. DNA of the CDR3: TGTGCCAGTAGTGCGTCCCTCCCTGGGGCCAACGTCCTGACTTTC. Translated, it gives CASSASLPGANVLTF.